The text below deals with one T cell receptor beta chain. This record belongs to a study of blood T cell repertoires in COVID-19. Study-wide context: Samples of COVID-19 (acute and convalescent) were obtained from the United States, Italy and Spain. PBMCs, B-cell-depleted T cells, or T cells provided the cDNA or gDNA that made up the material.

In the original analysis: Estimated nucleated cell counts came from reference gene primer amplification. Measured with immunoSEQ multiplex PCR; TCRdb has only the in-frame clones, and not every one. V and J calls and clone size are given by that table; D and trimming were obtained from the DNA. The sample records under 300,000 clones, 81% being singletons. The CDR3 extends over 13 amino acids. Germline CDR1 is LNHDA and CDR2 is SQIVND (reference sequence). The V segment lost 5 bases and the J segment 6 bases; nucleotides outside the gene matches: 3. Sequenced material: peripheral blood. The chain uses TRBV19 and TRBJ2-2; TRBD2 matches 7 bases. The source of this sequence is a woman aged 55-70 years with active or convalescent COVID-19. For the CDR3, the DNA is TGTGCCAGTAGTGGGAGGGTCGCCGGGGAGCTGTTTTTT. Protein product: CASSGRVAGELFF.